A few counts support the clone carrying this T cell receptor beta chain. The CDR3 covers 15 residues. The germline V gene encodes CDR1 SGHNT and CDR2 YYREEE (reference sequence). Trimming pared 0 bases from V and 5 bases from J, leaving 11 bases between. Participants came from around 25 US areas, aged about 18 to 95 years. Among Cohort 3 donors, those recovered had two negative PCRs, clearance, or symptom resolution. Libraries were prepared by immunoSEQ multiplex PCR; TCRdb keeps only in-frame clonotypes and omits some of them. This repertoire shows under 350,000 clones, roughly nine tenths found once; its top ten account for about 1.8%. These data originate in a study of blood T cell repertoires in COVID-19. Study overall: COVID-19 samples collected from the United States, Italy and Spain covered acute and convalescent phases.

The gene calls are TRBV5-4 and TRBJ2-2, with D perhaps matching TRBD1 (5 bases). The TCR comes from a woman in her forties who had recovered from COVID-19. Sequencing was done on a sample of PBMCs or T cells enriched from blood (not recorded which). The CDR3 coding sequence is TGTGCCAGCAGCTTGGCCAGGGTTGGAACCGGGGAGCTGTTTTTT. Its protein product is CASSLARVGTGELFF.